The clone carrying this T cell receptor (beta chain) is categorized as medium-sized. In TCRdb, the PCR reads were re-called with MiXCR into one record per CDR3 protein. The sample includes around 25,000 distinct CDR3 sequences, over 45% of them seen just once. The record originates from a study of CD4 and CD8 cells across lung adenocarcinoma regions. Donors had localized lung adenocarcinoma, a non-small cell lung cancer. V was pared by 2 bases and J by 0 bases, with 7 bases between. This CDR3 is 15 amino acids long. CDR1 MNHEY and CDR2 SVGAGI come from the germline V gene. The receptor was isolated from a male donor with lung adenocarcinoma. The CD4 and CD8 labels of this study may be unreliable. J is TRBJ2-2 and V is TRBV6-5; D unclear. Sequenced input: CD8+ T cells from the center of a lung tumor. The CDR3 loop is CASSYGRTNTGELFF. For the CDR3, the DNA is TGTGCCAGCAGTTACGGACGGACGAACACCGGGGAGCTGTTTTTT.